Shown below are 27 T cell receptor beta chains from a single sample sequenced in a study of cytomegalovirus exposure and HLA in healthy donors. The PCR ran on 60 Vbeta and 13 Jbeta primers. Sequencing was performed with immunoSEQ multiplex PCR; in TCRdb, only in-frame clones are kept and a portion is missing. The data contain approximately 190,000 clones, around three quarters of them singletons. Sequenced: PBMCs. Every receptor here comes from a woman aged 30 to 39 in good health and CMV-seronegative.

The sample holds a few counts of this clone. V gene TRBV7-2 combines with J gene TRBJ1-2; TRBD1 agrees at 8 bases. The V gene end was trimmed by 4 bases and the J gene end by 5 bases; junction bases not matched to a gene: 9. The CDR3 length is 15 residues. The germline CDR1 and CDR2 sequences are SGHTA and FQGNSA. CDR3 loop: CASSSPDRAQYGYTF. In DNA, the CDR3 is TGTGCCAGCAGCTCCCCGGACAGGGCACAGTATGGCTACACCTTC.

This clone showed up just a few times. The chain has TRBV21-1 and TRBJ2-2; TRBD2 is the table's D call and was not checked against the DNA. TRBV21-1 is a pseudogene. This CDR3 spans 18 amino acids. The CDR3 DNA is TGTGCCAGCAGCAGTCCCGGTATAGCGGGAGGGCCCCCCCGGGAGCTGTTTTTT. Translation gives CASSSPGIAGGPPRELFF.

The V call is TRBV7-3, the J call TRBJ2-2; a possible D gene is TRBD1 (5 bases). Germline CDR1 SGHTA, CDR2 FQGTGA. The CDR3 is 15 amino acids. Trimming took 5 bases from V and 5 from J, leaving 15 bases between them. CDR3 amino acids: CASSPGPIRTGELFF. The CDR3, as DNA: TGTGCCAGCAGCCCAGGGCCTATCCGAACCGGGGAGCTGTTTTTT.

The count of this clone is one. The rearrangement links TRBV6-1 to TRBJ2-3; 10 bases map to TRBD2. Germline trimming cut 4 bases from V and 6 bases from J; bases unmatched to any gene: 7. Germline V CDR1 and CDR2: MNHNS, SASEGT. This CDR3 spans 15 amino acids. Here the CDR3 reads CASSVSSGGSDTQYF. DNA of the CDR3: TGTGCCAGCAGTGTGTCTAGCGGGGGCTCCGATACGCAGTATTTT.

This chain uses TRBV19 with TRBJ2-1, with 8 bases lining up with TRBD2. V was pared by 6 bases and J by 4 bases, with 17 bases of the junction left unmatched. The germline CDR1 and CDR2 sequences are LNHDA and SQIVND (reference sequence). CDR3 length: 18 amino acids. The CDR3 sequence: CASSQPSGRWGLYNEQFF. CDR3 DNA: TGTGCCAGTAGCCAGCCGAGCGGGAGATGGGGACTTTACAATGAGCAGTTCTTC.

V gene TRBV5-5 combines with J gene TRBJ2-1, with TRBD2 as a possible D gene (6 bases). The CDR3 is 16 amino acids. The germline V gene has CDR1 SGHKS and CDR2 YYEKEE (reference sequence). Trimming removed 4 bases at V and 0 bases at J, with 14 bases between. CDR3 residues: CASSPGTSSSYNEQFF. The CDR3 coding sequence is TGTGCCAGCAGCCCCGGGACTTCGAGCTCCTACAATGAGCAGTTCTTC.

V is TRBV2 and J is TRBJ1-5, with 10 bases matching TRBD1. Germline loops: CDR1 SNHLY, CDR2 FYNNEI. The CDR3 spans 15 residues. The ends lost 4 bases at V and 2 bases at J; junction bases unmatched: 2. DNA for the CDR3: TGTGCCAGCAGTGGGACAGGGGGAGGCAATCAGCCCCAGCATTTT. Encoded protein: CASSGTGGGNQPQHF.

This chain connects TRBV2 to TRBJ2-7; TRBD2 aligns across 8 bases. After removal of 2 bases from V and 3 bases from J, the junction contained 9 bases not matched to a gene. CDR3 length: 16 residues. Germline loops: CDR1 SNHLY, CDR2 FYNNEI. CDR3 nucleotide sequence: TGTGCCAGCAGTGAAACTAGCGGAGGGGAAGGCTACGAGCAGTACTTC. Its translation is CASSETSGGEGYEQYF.

This rearrangement joins TRBV2 to TRBJ2-3; D not resolved. Trimming pared 4 bases from V and 2 bases from J, leaving 7 bases between. The length of the CDR3 is 13 residues. Germline values: CDR1 SNHLY, CDR2 FYNNEI. The CDR3 region has the DNA TGTGCCAGCAGTGCCGCGGACACAGATACGCAGTATTTT. It is translated as CASSAADTDTQYF.

To note about this clone: This specimen includes other DNA sequences encoding the same CDR3. V gene TRBV9 combines with J gene TRBJ1-3, with a tentative D call TRBD1 (6 bases). CDR1 is SGDLS, CDR2 YYNGEE, per germline. The length of the CDR3 is 13 residues. V was pared by 4 bases and J by 8 bases, with 13 bases between. CDR3: CASSRQGLDTIYF. Here the CDR3 DNA reads TGTGCCAGCAGCAGGCAGGGGTTGGACACCATATATTTT.

This chain connects TRBV30 to TRBJ2-3, with 16 nucleotides matching TRBD2. CDR1 and CDR2 (germline): GTSNPN, SVGIG (reference sequence). The length of the CDR3 is 17 residues. V shed 4 bases, J shed 4 bases, and the junction held 8 bases outside the gene matches. The CDR3 loop reads CAWNQGLAGGPADTQYF. The CDR3 DNA follows: TGTGCCTGGAACCAGGGACTAGCGGGAGGGCCGGCAGATACGCAGTATTTT.

This clone showed up just a few times. At the DNA level, this CDR3 is encoded by other sequences in the same sample as well. The chain combines TRBV19 with TRBJ1-1; a weak D match, TRBD1 (6 bases). Trimming stripped 7 bases from V and 4 bases from J, with 10 bases between. The CDR3 spans 12 residues. The germline CDR1 and CDR2 sequences are LNHDA and SQIVND (reference sequence). The CDR3 DNA reads TGTGCCAGTAAACAGGGCGCCACTGAAGCTTTCTTT. The encoded protein is CASKQGATEAFF. Based on the CDR3 plus reference TRBV19 and TRBJ1-1, the full variable domain is DGGITQSPKYLFRKEGQNVTLSCEQNLNHDAMYWYRQDPGQGLRLIYYSQIVNDFQKGDIAEGYSVSREKKESFPLTVTSAQKNPTAFYLCASKQGATEAFFGQGTRLTVV.

This clone was recorded only once. V gene TRBV5-1 combines with J gene TRBJ1-1, with 10 nucleotides matching TRBD1. V lost 0 bases and J lost 4; bases outside the gene matches: 0. Germline lookup yields CDR1 SGHRS and CDR2 YFSETQ. This CDR3 contains 14 residues. CDR3 in DNA: TGCGCCAGCAGCTTGGGACAGGGGGCCACTGAAGCTTTCTTT. This encodes CASSLGQGATEAFF.

V and J are TRBV5-1 and TRBJ2-1, with 11 bases lining up with TRBD2. The J segment lost 4 bases and the V segment lost 0 bases, leaving 3 bases of the junction unmatched. Germline CDR1 is SGHRS and CDR2 is YFSETQ. The length of the CDR3 is 16 residues. CDR3 sequence: CASSLEGLAAYNEQFF. The DNA for the CDR3 is TGCGCCAGCAGCTTGGAGGGACTAGCGGCATACAATGAGCAGTTCTTC.

The CDR3, as DNA: TGTGCCAGCAGCTCTGGTCGGGGTTTGGAGACCCAGTACTTC. Residues: CASSSGRGLETQYF. V usage is TRBV7-2 and J usage is TRBJ2-5, with D maybe TRBD2 (5 bases). The V end lost 4 bases, the J end lost 5 bases, and 14 bases lay between the germline ends. Germline CDR1 reads SGHTA; CDR2 reads FQGNSA. This CDR3 contains 14 residues.

This clone has only a few counts. The V call is TRBV19, the J call TRBJ2-5; 7 positions agree with TRBD1. The V gene end was trimmed by 4 bases and the J gene end by 7 bases; junction bases not matched to a gene: 6. The CDR3 contains 13 residues. Germline V gives CDR1 LNHDA, CDR2 SQIVND (reference sequence). In DNA, the CDR3 is TGTGCCAGTAGTACACGACAGGGATTGACCCAGTACTTC. This sequence encodes CASSTRQGLTQYF.

The table lists this clone with a few counts. The J gene is TRBJ2-7, the V gene TRBV7-9; D may be TRBD2 (6 bases). Germline CDR1 reads SEHNR; CDR2 reads FQNEAQ (reference sequence). The V gene lost 5 bases and the J gene lost 6 bases, with 14 bases spanning the gap. The CDR3 consists of 13 residues. The CDR3 reads CASSPRLEGEQYF. The CDR3 DNA reads TGTGCCAGCAGCCCCAGACTAGAAGGCGAGCAGTACTTC.

This clone was detected once. The chain employs TRBV19 and TRBJ2-7; TRBD1 matches at 9 bases. The J segment lost 4 bases and the V segment lost 5 bases, leaving 6 bases of the junction unmatched. The CDR3 has 14 amino acids. Germline CDR1 is LNHDA and CDR2 is SQIVND (reference sequence). CDR3 sequence: CASSSGTGPYEQYF. DNA of the CDR3: TGTGCCAGTAGTTCCGGGACAGGGCCTTACGAGCAGTACTTC.

This clone was observed a handful of times. The chain couples TRBV5-1 to TRBJ2-7; tentatively, D is TRBD1 (6 bases). CDR3 size: 15 residues. Trimming removed 4 bases from V and 5 bases from J, with 19 bases in between. Germline V lookup: CDR1 SGHRS, CDR2 YFSETQ. CDR3 nucleotide sequence: TGCGCCAGCAGCCTGCGGCTCCGGGACAACCACGAGCAGTACTTC. Translating gives CASSLRLRDNHEQYF.

The J gene is TRBJ1-5, the V gene TRBV19; TRBD1 might be the D (5 bases). CDR1 and CDR2 from the germline V gene are LNHDA and SQIVND (reference sequence). V was pared by 5 bases and J by 5 bases, with 10 bases between. The CDR3 spans 13 residues. In DNA, the CDR3 is TGTGCCAGTAGTTTCCGGGGGGATCAGCCCCAGCATTTT. This gives the protein CASSFRGDQPQHF.

The chain combines TRBV11-2 with TRBJ1-2; D call uncertain. The CDR3 loop spans 15 amino acids. Trimming stripped 6 bases from V and 7 bases from J, with 21 bases between. CDR1 SGHAT and CDR2 FQNNGV come from the germline V gene. The CDR3 DNA reads TGTGCCAGCAGTCGACAATTAGGCGCAATAGTTGGCTACACCTTC. Residues: CASSRQLGAIVGYTF.

The rearrangement joins TRBV4-3 to TRBJ1-3; D ambiguous. The ends were cut back, 0 bases at V and 0 bases at J, with 12 bases in the middle. The CDR3 has 17 residues. Per the germline V gene, CDR1 is LGHNA and CDR2 is YSLEER. CDR3 region: CASSQEARIPSGNTIYF. CDR3 DNA: TGCGCCAGCAGCCAAGAAGCCCGAATCCCCTCTGGAAACACCATATATTTT.

This clone was seen a few times. The rearrangement joins TRBV19 to TRBJ2-1, with TRBD2 identical over 9 bases. Germline trimming cut 4 bases from V and 6 bases from J; bases unmatched to any gene: 10. The germline V gene has CDR1 LNHDA and CDR2 SQIVND (reference sequence). This CDR3 spans 16 amino acids. The CDR3 bases are TGTGCCAGTAGTACCATGACTAGCGGTCTCGGCAATGAGCAGTTCTTC. The encoded protein is CASSTMTSGLGNEQFF.

The chain combines TRBV5-4 with TRBJ2-5; D not resolved. CDR3 length equals 13 residues. Germline V gene sequence: CDR1 SGHNT, CDR2 YYREEE (reference sequence). V lost 0 bases to trimming and J lost 2 bases, with 5 bases between them. CDR3 DNA: TGTGCCAGCAGCTTGGTAGCTCAAGAGACCCAGTACTTC. Amino acid sequence: CASSLVAQETQYF. Full variable domain (missing parts from reference TRBV5-4 and TRBJ2-5): ETGVTQSPTHLIKTRGQQVTLRCSSQSGHNTVSWYQQALGQGPQFIFQYYREEENGRGNFPPRFSGLQFPNYSSELNVNALELDDSALYLCASSLVAQETQYFGPGTRLLVL.

This chain uses TRBV30 with TRBJ1-1; D is unclear. V lost 1 base to trimming and J lost 1 base, with 7 bases between them. The CDR3 consists of 13 residues. Germline CDR1 and CDR2: GTSNPN and SVGIG (reference sequence). CDR3 region: CAWSGQKNTEAFF. CDR3 DNA sequence: TGTGCCTGGAGTGGACAAAAGAACACTGAAGCTTTCTTT. The full variable domain, in which reference TRBV30 and TRBJ1-1 provide the parts outside the CDR3, is SQTIHQWPATLVQPVGSPLSLECTVEGTSNPNLYWYRQAAGRGLQLLFYSVGIGQISSEVPQNLSASRPQDRQFILSSKKLLLSDSGFYLCAWSGQKNTEAFFGQGTRLTVV.

V is TRBV23-1 and J is TRBJ1-2; D call uncertain. TRBV23-1 is flagged as an ORF with uncertain function. CDR3 length: 14 residues. Between the trimmed V and J ends, which lost 6 bases and 3 bases, there was a span of 14 bases. The CDR3 DNA reads as TGCGCCAGCAGCCAAGACACGATGGACTATGGCTACACCTTC. Encoded protein: CASSQDTMDYGYTF.

The V gene is TRBV12-2, the J gene TRBJ2-1; the table gives TRBD2 as D, unverified against the DNA. TRBV12-2 is flagged as a pseudogene. The CDR3 contains 13 residues. The CDR3 bases are TGTGCAAGTCGGTGGACTAGCGTCGGTGAGCAGTTCTTC. Its protein is CASRWTSVGEQFF.